These T cell receptor beta chains were read from a single sample in a study of T cell responses to AZD1222 COVID-19 vaccine. TCRdb's table, derived via immunoSEQ multiplex PCR, lists solely in-frame clones and lacks some. The table lists about 140,000 clones, roughly 90% of them singletons, with less than 7% in the top ten. The sequences come from peripheral blood, collected on day 0 of AZD1222 vaccination. The receptors originated from an adult in good health. Each CDR3 is given with its conserved first and last residue.

j_call | v_call | cdr3_aa
TRBJ1-5 | TRBV27 | CASRADGSQPQHF
TRBJ1-2 | TRBV28 | CASLQGTAYGYTF
TRBJ1-5 | TRBV27 | CASSPDRGWQPQHF
TRBJ2-7 | TRBV28 | CASSQDWGSYEQYF
TRBJ2-7 | TRBV13 | CASSLGLAGFSYEQYF
TRBJ2-7 | TRBV7-9 | CASSLGPAGEQYF
TRBJ1-2 | TRBV5-1 | CASSRDRLGGYTF
TRBJ2-3 | TRBV5-1 | CASSLVWRERGDTQYF
TRBJ2-5 | TRBV5-4 | CASSLEDRVETQYF
TRBJ1-5 | TRBV7-8 | CASSLGAAGQSNQPQHF
TRBJ2-5 | TRBV6-2/TRBV6-3 | CASSYTGLAGEETQYF
TRBJ1-6 | TRBV27 | CASSFGGMAPLHF
TRBJ2-1 | TRBV5-5 | CASSLRVMRDEQFF
TRBJ2-3 | TRBV6-4 | CASSDSGTSGTDTQYF
TRBJ2-7 | TRBV27 | CASSITGDEQYF
TRBJ2-7 | TRBV5-8 | CASSFRTYEQYF
TRBJ1-1 | TRBV23-1 | CASSQSVTGQDSIEAFF
TRBJ1-2 | TRBV28 | CASSRTGTGPYGYTF
TRBJ1-6 | TRBV6-2/TRBV6-3 | CASSSASSYNSPLHF
TRBJ2-1 | TRBV5-1 | CASSWGAGLAGKNEQFF
TRBJ2-2 | TRBV4-2 | CASSQEGTSGNTGELFF
TRBJ2-1 | TRBV7-6 | CASSLGSGGTKQFF
TRBJ1-1 | TRBV5-1 | CASSFNGRGLLNTEAFF
TRBJ2-7 | TRBV9 | CASSGDSGSYEQYF
TRBJ2-2 | TRBV9 | CASSVDLGGPPGELFF
TRBJ1-1 | TRBV5-4 | CASSRSEEGENTEAFF
TRBJ1-1 | TRBV5-1 | CASSLVGQGLGNTEAFF
TRBJ2-7 | TRBV7-9 | CASSPGQGPYYEQYF
TRBJ2-1 | TRBV19 | CASRSGNYNEQFF
TRBJ1-6 | TRBV30 | CAWSPGTANSPLHF
TRBJ1-1 | TRBV6-2/TRBV6-3 | CASSYSGQYEAFF
TRBJ2-2 | TRBV10-3 | CAISRRGTSGSSGELFF
TRBJ2-7 | TRBV4-3 | CASSQVGQGSYEQYF
TRBJ2-2 | TRBV24-1 | CATSAGQATGELFF
TRBJ1-2 | TRBV28 | CASSSPPRGRFLYGYTF
TRBJ2-1 | TRBV12-5 | CASGLVPGYNEQFF
TRBJ1-1 | TRBV30 | CAWSVGGRGSGAFF
TRBJ1-2 | TRBV6-5 | CASSSTGTGVGYTF
TRBJ2-1 | TRBV28 | CASSGQGPYNEQFF
TRBJ1-3 | TRBV4-3 | CASSQDRTGRYTIYF
TRBJ1-2 | TRBV5-4 | CASNIVGVYGYTF
TRBJ1-1 | TRBV7-3 | CASSPTIGGEAFF
TRBJ2-2 | TRBV19 | CASSRFDPNTGELFF
TRBJ1-3 | TRBV6-6 | CASSYDSVSGNTIYF
TRBJ2-1 | TRBV5-6 | CASSFGLAGENEQFF
TRBJ1-6 | TRBV5-8 | CASSRQGEFNSPLHF